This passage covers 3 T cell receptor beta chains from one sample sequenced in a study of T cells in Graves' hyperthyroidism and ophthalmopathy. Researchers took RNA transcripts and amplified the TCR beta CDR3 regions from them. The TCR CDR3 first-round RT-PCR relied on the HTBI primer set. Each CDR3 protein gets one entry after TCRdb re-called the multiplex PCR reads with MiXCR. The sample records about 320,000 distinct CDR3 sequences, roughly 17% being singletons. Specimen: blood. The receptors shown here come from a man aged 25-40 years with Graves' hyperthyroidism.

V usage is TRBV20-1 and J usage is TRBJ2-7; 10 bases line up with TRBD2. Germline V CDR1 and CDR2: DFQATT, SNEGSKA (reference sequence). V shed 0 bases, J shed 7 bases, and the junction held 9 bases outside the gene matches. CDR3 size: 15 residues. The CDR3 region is CSARDGTSATREQYF. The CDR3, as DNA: TGCAGTGCTAGAGATGGGACTAGCGCGACGAGGGAGCAGTACTTC.

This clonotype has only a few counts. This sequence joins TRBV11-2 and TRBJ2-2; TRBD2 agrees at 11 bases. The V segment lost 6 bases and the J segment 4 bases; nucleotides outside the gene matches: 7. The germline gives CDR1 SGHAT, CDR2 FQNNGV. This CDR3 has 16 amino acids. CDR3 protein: CASRMISGRATGELFF. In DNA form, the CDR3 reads TGTGCCAGCAGGATGATTAGCGGGAGGGCCACCGGGGAGCTGTTTTTT.

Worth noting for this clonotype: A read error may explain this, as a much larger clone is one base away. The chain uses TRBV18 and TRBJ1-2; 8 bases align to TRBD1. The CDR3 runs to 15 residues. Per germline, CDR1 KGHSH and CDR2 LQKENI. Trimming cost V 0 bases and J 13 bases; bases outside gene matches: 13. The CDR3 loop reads CASSPPADRDPLSTF. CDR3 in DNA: TGTGCCAGCTCACCACCAGCGGACAGGGACCCTCTATCCACCTTC.